The clone carrying this T cell receptor beta chain was recorded only once. The antigen is unknown. This sample is drawn from a study of cytomegalovirus exposure and HLA in healthy donors. Overall study findings and caveats: Most of the TCR beta V segments (in an earlier analysis) were productive either about 87% or about 30% of the time. Later on, analysis showed that most CMV-associated TCR beta chains appeared to be HLA-restricted. A later analysis showed that HLA-associated TCR beta chains had undergone more clonal expansion than equally common others.

60 Vbeta and 13 Jbeta primers were used in PCR. This table comes from immunoSEQ multiplex PCR, and its TCRdb copy is limited to in-frame clones, with some not included. The table shows around 150,000 clones, with roughly three quarters occurring only once. The receptor comes from a male donor in good health and CMV-seronegative. The sample consisted of PBMCs.

The CDR3 region has the DNA TGTGCCAGCAGTTTATTTACAGTCATGAACACTGAAGCTTTCTTT. Its translation is CASSLFTVMNTEAFF. The rearrangement joins TRBV28 to TRBJ1-1; no firm D call. Germline CDR1 MDHEN, CDR2 SYDVKM. V was pared by 1 base and J by 0 bases, with 9 bases between. The CDR3 runs 15 residues.